The clone carrying this T cell receptor (beta chain) was seen only a few times. This CDR3 comprises 14 residues. From germline, CDR1 is LGHNA and CDR2 YSLEER. The V gene lost 0 bases and the J gene lost 5 bases, with 7 bases spanning the gap. TCRdb keeps only in-frame clones here, not all; method: immunoSEQ multiplex PCR. The sample contains over 200,000 clones, around 83% of which appear only once. This specimen comes from a study of blood T cell repertoires in COVID-19. The sequenced sample consisted of peripheral blood. The chain links TRBV4-3 to TRBJ1-4; no firm D call. The sequence came from a man aged 40-49 years with active or convalescent COVID-19. In DNA, the CDR3 is TGCGCCAGCAGCCAAGATAGCAGCAATGAAAAACTGTTTTTT. Translated, it gives CASSQDSSNEKLFF.